The 25 T cell receptor beta chains reported below all come from one sample, sequenced in a study of CD4 T cells in relation to SARS-CoV-2 and coronaviruses. Their target antigens are unknown. Before the COVID-19 pandemic, during about 2011-2019, CD4+ T cells were taken from unexposed donors. CD4+ T cells were isolated from the cells after around 11 days of culture. Data came from immunoSEQ multiplex PCR; TCRdb stores just in-frame clones and leaves some out. The table has around 25,000 clones, around four fifths seen once; the top ten hold roughly 12%. Sequencing input: CD4+ T cells from PBMCs, cultured in vitro. All receptors come from a human donor in good health.

V gene TRBV27 combines with J gene TRBJ2-3; TRBD2 might be the D (6 bases). V was pared by 5 bases and J by 9 bases, with 18 bases between. The CDR3 spans 14 residues. The V gene's germline CDR1 is MNHEY and CDR2 SMNVEV (reference sequence). CDR3 nucleotide sequence: TGTGCCAGCAGTCGTCAGCGCGACCGGGAGACGCAGTATTTT. This gives the protein CASSRQRDRETQYF.

This chain uses TRBV9 with TRBJ1-4; 10 bases agree with TRBD1. Germline CDR1 reads SGDLS; CDR2 reads YYNGEE. V was clipped by 3 bases and J by 8 bases; unmatched bases: 7. The CDR3 runs 15 residues. The CDR3 nucleotides read TGTGCCAGCAGCGGAGCCGGGACAGGGGCCGAAAAACTGTTTTTT. Protein sequence: CASSGAGTGAEKLFF.

This chain uses TRBV11-1 with TRBJ1-2; 8 bases match TRBD1. This CDR3 contains 13 residues. The ends lost 5 bases at V and 8 bases at J; junction bases unmatched: 7. Germline V gives CDR1 SGHAT, CDR2 FQDESV (reference sequence). Written as DNA, the CDR3 is TGTGCCAGCAGCAATGAAAGGACAGGGGGCTACACCTTC. Amino acid sequence: CASSNERTGGYTF.

The chain combines TRBV7-9 with TRBJ1-2; the D gene is possibly TRBD1 (6 bases). Germline V gives CDR1 SEHNR, CDR2 FQNEAQ (reference sequence). Between the trimmed V and J ends, which lost 3 bases and 8 bases, there was a span of 10 bases. This CDR3 has 12 residues. CDR3 nucleotides: TGTGCCAGCAGCTTTACTAGGGGGGGCTACACCTTC. As protein: CASSFTRGGYTF.

J is TRBJ2-1 and V is TRBV11-3; weak D call: TRBD2 (7 bases). Germline V gene data show CDR1 as SGHNT and CDR2 as YENEEA. The ends were cut back, 1 base at V and 4 bases at J, with 11 bases in the middle. The CDR3 has 15 amino acids. This chain's CDR3 is CASSLGSGTYNEQFF. CDR3 nucleotides: TGTGCCAGCAGCTTAGGGAGCGGGACATACAATGAGCAGTTCTTC.

The J gene is TRBJ2-2, the V gene TRBV5-1; the D gene is possibly TRBD1 (6 bases). V was clipped by 1 base and J by 5 bases, with 9 bases between them. The CDR3 length is 14 residues. Germline values: CDR1 SGHRS, CDR2 YFSETQ. DNA of the CDR3: TGCGCCAGCAGCTTGACCCAGGGGACCGGGGAGCTGTTTTTT. Its translation is CASSLTQGTGELFF.

This chain links TRBV5-1 with TRBJ2-1; 7 bases align to TRBD2. Germline CDR1 and CDR2: SGHRS and YFSETQ. This CDR3 has 15 residues. J lost 3 bases, V lost 0 bases, and 3 bases had no gene match. The CDR3 DNA is TGCGCCAGCAGCTTGGATGGCGGGAGCTACAATGAGCAGTTCTTC. This sequence encodes CASSLDGGSYNEQFF.

The chain carries TRBV5-5 and TRBJ1-6, with 7 bases fitting TRBD1. After removal of 1 base from V and 10 bases from J, the junction contained 8 bases not matched to a gene. Germline CDR1 is SGHKS and CDR2 is YYEKEE (reference sequence). This CDR3 spans 15 amino acids. The CDR3 region is CASSLLTGRESPLHF. CDR3 coding DNA: TGTGCCAGCAGCTTGTTGACAGGGAGGGAGTCACCCCTCCACTTT. Variable domain in full (rest from reference TRBV5-5 and TRBJ1-6): DAGVTQSPTHLIKTRGQQVTLRCSPISGHKSVSWYQQVLGQGPQFIFQYYEKEERGRGNFPDRFSARQFPNYSSELNVNALLLGDSALYLCASSLLTGRESPLHFGNGTRLTVT.

This clone was seen only once. This chain links TRBV12-3 or TRBV12-4 with TRBJ1-3; unclear D gene. This CDR3 contains 12 residues. V lost 7 bases to trimming and J lost 5 bases, with 9 bases between them. This CDR3 is CASNFDRNTIYF. The CDR3 DNA reads TGTGCCAGCAACTTTGACCGAAACACCATATATTTT.

This chain joins TRBV5-8 and TRBJ1-5, with TRBD1 matching 7 bases. The CDR3 loop spans 16 amino acids. Germline V CDR1 and CDR2: SGHTS, YDEGEE. Losses at the gene ends were 2 bases for V and 2 bases for J; bases not matched to a gene: 7. The CDR3 sequence: CASSFTGVWGNQPQHF. The CDR3 DNA sequence: TGTGCCAGCAGCTTCACAGGGGTTTGGGGCAATCAGCCCCAGCATTTT. Drawing the rest from reference TRBV5-8 and TRBJ1-5, the complete variable domain is EAGVTQSPTHLIKTRGQQATLRCSPISGHTSVYWYQQALGLGLQFLLWYDEGEERNRGNFPPRFSGRQFPNYSSELNVNALELEDSALYLCASSFTGVWGNQPQHFGDGTRLSIL.

J is TRBJ1-1 and V is TRBV28, with D unresolved. Germline V lookup: CDR1 MDHEN, CDR2 SYDVKM. V lost 4 bases and J lost 4, with 4 bases in between. There are 11 residues in the CDR3. The chain's CDR3 is CASSSSTEAFF. The CDR3 region has the DNA TGTGCCAGCAGTTCCAGCACTGAAGCTTTCTTT.

The J gene is TRBJ2-3, the V gene TRBV9, with D uncertain. The V gene's germline CDR1 is SGDLS and CDR2 YYNGEE. V gave up 0 bases and J gave up 6 bases, with 11 bases separating them. This CDR3 has 14 amino acids. CDR3 in amino acids: CASSVDHGSDTQYF. In nucleotides, the CDR3 is TGTGCCAGCAGCGTAGACCACGGCAGCGATACGCAGTATTTT.

The genes are TRBV27 and TRBJ2-7; D uncertain. CDR1 MNHEY and CDR2 SMNVEV come from the germline V gene (reference sequence). The CDR3 is made up of 13 amino acids. Trimming stripped 5 bases from V and 1 base from J, with 9 bases between. This chain's CDR3 is CASSMDASYEQYF. The CDR3 bases are TGTGCCAGCAGTATGGACGCATCCTACGAGCAGTACTTC.

V usage is TRBV27 and J usage is TRBJ2-7; 13 nucleotides align to TRBD2. CDR3 length equals 13 residues. Germline values: CDR1 MNHEY, CDR2 SMNVEV (reference sequence). V shed 7 bases and J 4 bases; nucleotides not matched to a gene: 1. The CDR3 is CASKTSGRYEQYF. The CDR3 DNA sequence: TGTGCCAGCAAGACTAGCGGGAGGTACGAGCAGTACTTC.

The chain's CDR3 is CASSADRNTGELFF. The CDR3 region has the DNA TGCGCCAGCAGCGCGGACAGGAACACCGGGGAGCTGTTTTTT. This chain connects TRBV5-1 to TRBJ2-2; TRBD1 is a possible D gene (6 bases). The CDR3 has 14 residues. The V end lost 4 bases, the J end lost 1 base, and 8 bases lay between the germline ends. The germline V gene encodes CDR1 SGHRS and CDR2 YFSETQ.

The rearrangement uses TRBV11-3 and TRBJ2-7; D gene unclear. This CDR3 has 12 amino acids. Trimming shortened V by 2 bases and J by 3 bases, and 5 bases separated the two germline ends. Germline V lookup: CDR1 SGHNT, CDR2 YENEEA. The CDR3 coding sequence is TGTGCCAGCAGCTTAAATGGCTACGAGCAGTACTTC. Protein: CASSLNGYEQYF. Full variable domain (rest looked up from reference TRBV11-3 and TRBJ2-7): EAGVVQSPRYKIIEKKQPVAFWCNPISGHNTLYWYLQNLGQGPELLIRYENEEAVDDSQLPKDRFSAERLKGVDSTLKIQPAELGDSAVYLCASSLNGYEQYFGPGTRLTVT.

This rearrangement joins TRBV28 to TRBJ2-3; TRBD2 matches 10 bases. The length of the CDR3 is 16 residues. After removal of 2 bases from V and 2 bases from J, the junction contained 4 bases not matched to a gene. CDR1 and CDR2 (germline): MDHEN, SYDVKM. CDR3 amino acids: CASSLTSGTYTDTQYF. DNA of the CDR3: TGTGCCAGCAGTTTAACTAGCGGGACATACACAGATACGCAGTATTTT.

The chain couples TRBV5-1 to TRBJ2-1; 10 bases are a match to TRBD1. The CDR3 length is 15 residues. J gave up 5 bases and V 6 bases, and 8 bases lay outside the gene matches. Germline CDR1 SGHRS, CDR2 YFSETQ. The CDR3 here is CASNSGTGDHNEQFF. The DNA of the CDR3 is TGCGCCAGCAACTCCGGGACAGGGGATCACAATGAGCAGTTCTTC.

The CDR3 DNA follows: TGTGCCAGCAGCAGACCGGGACAGGGAGCCGGGGAGCTGTTTTTT. The encoded protein is CASSRPGQGAGELFF. This chain uses TRBV21-1 with TRBJ2-2; TRBD1, the table's D call, was not compared with the DNA. TRBV21-1 is a known pseudogene. CDR3 length equals 15 residues.

This clone was detected only a few times. The identical CDR3 is also encoded by other nucleotide sequences in the sample. The chain carries TRBV20-1 and TRBJ2-1; D is ambiguous. In germline, CDR1 is DFQATT, CDR2 SNEGSKA (reference sequence). The CDR3 spans 11 residues. V lost 5 bases and J 5 bases, leaving 7 bases between the germline ends. The CDR3 coding sequence is TGCAGTGCTCCCTTAAACAATGAGCAGTTCTTC. Its protein product is CSAPLNNEQFF.

This chain joins TRBV2 and TRBJ1-1; 7 nucleotides agree with TRBD1. J was trimmed by 4 bases and V by 4 bases; bases with no gene match: 6. The CDR3 is 14 amino acids. Germline V gives CDR1 SNHLY, CDR2 FYNNEI. This chain's CDR3 is CASSVEGASTEAFF. In DNA, the CDR3 is TGTGCCAGCAGTGTGGAGGGGGCCAGCACTGAAGCTTTCTTT.

This clone was seen once. This sequence joins TRBV19 and TRBJ1-1, with TRBD1 matching 9 bases. Trimming at V came to 7 bases and at J to 4 bases, leaving 7 bases not matched to a gene. Germline V lookup: CDR1 LNHDA, CDR2 SQIVND (reference sequence). The CDR3 runs to 14 residues. The CDR3 bases are TGTGCCAGTAATACCCGGGACAGGGCCACTGAAGCTTTCTTT. Its protein product is CASNTRDRATEAFF.

V usage is TRBV9 and J usage is TRBJ2-5, with TRBD1 matching over 7 bases. The V segment lost 4 bases and the J segment 1 base; nucleotides outside the gene matches: 7. The CDR3 extends over 15 amino acids. The V gene's germline CDR1 is SGDLS and CDR2 YYNGEE. The CDR3 sequence is CASSNMGQRQETQYF. The CDR3 DNA follows: TGTGCCAGCAGCAACATGGGACAGCGCCAAGAGACCCAGTACTTC.

The rearrangement links TRBV21-1 to TRBJ2-7; the DNA was not used to check the table's D call, TRBD2. TRBV21-1 represents a pseudogene. The CDR3 has 10 amino acids. In nucleotides, the CDR3 is TGTGCCAGCACTTCCTACGAGCAGTACTTC. It yields the protein CASTSYEQYF.

J is TRBJ2-7 and V is TRBV5-1; 9 positions agree with TRBD1. Per the germline V gene, CDR1 is SGHRS and CDR2 is YFSETQ. The ends lost 3 bases at V and 1 base at J; junction bases unmatched: 5. The CDR3 runs to 15 residues. The CDR3 sequence is CASSWGQGRSYEQYF. In DNA form, the CDR3 reads TGCGCCAGCAGCTGGGGACAGGGCCGTTCCTACGAGCAGTACTTC.